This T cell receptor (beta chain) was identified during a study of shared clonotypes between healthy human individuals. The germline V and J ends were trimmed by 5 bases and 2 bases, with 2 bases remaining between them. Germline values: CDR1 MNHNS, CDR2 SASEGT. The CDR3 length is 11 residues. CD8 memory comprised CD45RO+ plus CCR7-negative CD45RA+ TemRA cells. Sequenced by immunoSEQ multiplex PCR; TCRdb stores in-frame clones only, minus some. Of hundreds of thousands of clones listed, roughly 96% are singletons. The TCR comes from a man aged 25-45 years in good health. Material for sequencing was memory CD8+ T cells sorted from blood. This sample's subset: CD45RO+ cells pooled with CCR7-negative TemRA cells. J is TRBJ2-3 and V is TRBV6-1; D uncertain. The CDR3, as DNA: TGTGCCAGCAGTCACACAGATACGCAGTATTTT. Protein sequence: CASSHTDTQYF.